This T cell receptor beta chain was recorded in a study of blood T cell repertoires in COVID-19. Study context: Collection of acute and convalescent COVID-19 samples took place in the United States, Italy and Spain. Nucleic acid was either cDNA or gDNA, and it came from T cells, B-cell-depleted T cells, or PBMCs.

In the study's own analysis: Amplification from reference gene primers served as the basis for estimated nucleated cell counts. The assay was immunoSEQ multiplex PCR, and TCRdb's table has in-frame clones only and misses some. D and trimming were read from the DNA, whereas the V and J calls and clone size are those reported in that table. Of fewer than 250,000 clones listed, under 85% are singletons. This CDR3 has 16 residues. The trim removed 4 bases at V and 4 bases at J, leaving 12 bases unmatched. Germline CDR1 is LNHDA and CDR2 is SQIVND (reference sequence). Sequenced material: peripheral blood. The receptor was derived from a human donor in a cohort sampled during active COVID-19. This chain joins TRBV19 and TRBJ1-2; TRBD1 matches 7 bases. The CDR3 DNA reads TGTGCCAGTAGTAAAAGGGACAGCCCAAATTCCTATGGCTACACCTTC. Translation: CASSKRDSPNSYGYTF. The full variable domain, its missing parts supplied by reference TRBV19 and TRBJ1-2, is DGGITQSPKYLFRKEGQNVTLSCEQNLNHDAMYWYRQDPGQGLRLIYYSQIVNDFQKGDIAEGYSVSREKKESFPLTVTSAQKNPTAFYLCASSKRDSPNSYGYTFGSGTRLTVV.